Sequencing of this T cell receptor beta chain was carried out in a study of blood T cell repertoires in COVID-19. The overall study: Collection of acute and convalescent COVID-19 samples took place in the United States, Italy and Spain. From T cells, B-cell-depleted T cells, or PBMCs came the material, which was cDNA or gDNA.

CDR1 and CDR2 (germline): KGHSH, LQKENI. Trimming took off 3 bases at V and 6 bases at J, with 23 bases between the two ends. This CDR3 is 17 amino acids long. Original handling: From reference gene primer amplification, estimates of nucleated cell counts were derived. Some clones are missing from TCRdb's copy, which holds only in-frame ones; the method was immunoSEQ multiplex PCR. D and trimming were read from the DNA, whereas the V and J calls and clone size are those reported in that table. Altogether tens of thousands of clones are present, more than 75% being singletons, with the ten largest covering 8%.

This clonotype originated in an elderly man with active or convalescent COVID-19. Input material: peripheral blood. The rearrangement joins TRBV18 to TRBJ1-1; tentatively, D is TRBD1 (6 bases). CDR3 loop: CASSPRSDLKGVAEAFF. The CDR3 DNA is TGTGCCAGCTCACCTCGTAGTGATTTGAAGGGGGTGGCTGAAGCTTTCTTT.